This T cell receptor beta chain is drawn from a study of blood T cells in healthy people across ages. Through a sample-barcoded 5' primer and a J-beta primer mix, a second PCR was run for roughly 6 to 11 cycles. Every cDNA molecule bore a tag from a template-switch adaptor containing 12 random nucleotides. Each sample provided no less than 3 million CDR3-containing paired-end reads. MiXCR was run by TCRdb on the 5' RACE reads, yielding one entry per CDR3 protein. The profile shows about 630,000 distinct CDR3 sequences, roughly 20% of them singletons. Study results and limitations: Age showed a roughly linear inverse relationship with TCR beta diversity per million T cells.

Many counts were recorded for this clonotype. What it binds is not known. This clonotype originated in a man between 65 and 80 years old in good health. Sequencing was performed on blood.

The CDR3 DNA follows: TGTGCCAGCTCCTTCCGAATAGCGGGAGACAGAGGTGAGCAGTACTTC. Protein sequence: CASSFRIAGDRGEQYF. V is TRBV18 and J is TRBJ2-7; 9 bases agree with TRBD2. Germline assignment: CDR1 KGHSH and CDR2 LQKENI. The CDR3 consists of 16 residues. V was clipped by 6 bases and J by 7 bases; unmatched bases: 16.